The 13 T cell receptor beta chains given below trace back to one sample, sequenced in a study of beta chain features in type 1 diabetes. Isolated RNA was reverse transcribed in full, so expressed TCRB transcripts were sequenced. Assay used: immunoSEQ multiplex PCR; TCRdb lists only in-frame clones, some missing. The table records roughly 400,000 clones, approximately 15% of them present only once. The sequenced material came from naive CD4+ T cells from blood. All receptors derive from a man in his thirties or forties in good health.

The chain uses TRBV9 and TRBJ2-7; 7 bases map to TRBD1. The V segment lost 4 bases and the J segment 2 bases; nucleotides outside the gene matches: 15. The CDR3 consists of 17 residues. CDR1 is SGDLS and CDR2 is YYNGEE in the germline V gene. CDR3 region: CASSPHFSGGYTYEQYF. The DNA for the CDR3 is TGTGCCAGCAGCCCCCACTTTTCAGGGGGATACACCTACGAGCAGTACTTC. Filled out from reference TRBV9 and TRBJ2-7, the complete variable domain reads DSGVTQTPKHLITATGQRVTLRCSPRSGDLSVYWYQQSLDQGLQFLIQYYNGEERAKGNILERFSAQQFPDLHSELNLSSLELGDSALYFCASSPHFSGGYTYEQYFGPGTRLTVT.

This clone turned up a few times. The rearrangement uses TRBV5-4 and TRBJ2-7; 10 nucleotides line up with TRBD2. Germline assignment: CDR1 SGHNT and CDR2 YYREEE (reference sequence). Unmatched junction bases numbered 4, after V lost 1 base and J lost 0 bases. The CDR3 is 16 residues long. CDR3 loop: CASSLSSGGLSYEQYF. CDR3 in DNA: TGTGCCAGCAGCTTGAGTAGCGGGGGGCTCTCCTACGAGCAGTACTTC.

The V and J genes are TRBV30 and TRBJ1-2; no clear D. Germline values: CDR1 GTSNPN, CDR2 SVGIG (reference sequence). The V gene lost 5 bases and the J gene lost 13 bases, with 11 bases spanning the gap. This CDR3 is built from 9 residues. The CDR3 region is CAWDGPGTF. CDR3 coding DNA: TGTGCCTGGGATGGGCCAGGCACCTTC.

This clone was observed a few times. This chain joins TRBV7-9 and TRBJ1-5; the D gene is possibly TRBD1 (5 bases). The CDR3 loop spans 14 amino acids. V was shortened by 3 bases and J by 3 bases, with 9 bases between the two germline ends. Germline loops: CDR1 SEHNR, CDR2 FQNEAQ (reference sequence). The CDR3 sequence: CASSFLGPNQPQHF. CDR3 coding DNA: TGTGCCAGCAGCTTTCTGGGGCCCAATCAGCCCCAGCATTTT.

This rearrangement joins TRBV29-1 to TRBJ1-2; D is unresolved. Germline-derived CDR1 and CDR2 are SQVTM and ANQGSEA. This CDR3 is 14 amino acids long. The V gene lost 4 bases and the J gene lost 8 bases, with 20 bases spanning the gap. CDR3 DNA: TGCAGCGTTGCCCCATCGGGCCGGCGGGGAGGCTACACCTTC. Protein: CSVAPSGRRGGYTF.

The CDR3 protein is CSVEGYRVLGDNEQFF. CDR3 bases: TGCAGCGTTGAAGGATACAGGGTTCTAGGGGACAATGAGCAGTTCTTC. V and J are TRBV29-1 and TRBJ2-1; D may be TRBD1 (6 bases). Germline assignment: CDR1 SQVTM and CDR2 ANQGSEA. The V gene lost 1 base and the J gene lost 5 bases, with 18 bases spanning the gap. The CDR3 extends over 16 amino acids.

This clone was seen more than once but under ten times. The CDR3 DNA follows: TGTGCCAGCAGCTTGGCATCGGATTCGGATACGCAGTATTTT. Translated: CASSLASDSDTQYF. This chain connects TRBV5-4 to TRBJ2-3; D remains ambiguous. CDR3 length: 14 residues. The germline gives CDR1 SGHNT, CDR2 YYREEE (reference sequence). V was clipped by 0 bases and J by 6 bases, with 11 bases between them.

This clone turned up a few times. CDR3 amino acids: CASSLEGTSGTPGQFF. The CDR3 nucleotides read TGTGCCAGCAGCTTAGAAGGGACTAGCGGGACCCCAGGACAGTTCTTC. V usage is TRBV7-2 and J usage is TRBJ2-1, with TRBD2 matching 13 bases. The CDR3 contains 16 residues. CDR1 and CDR2 from the germline V gene are SGHTA and FQGNSA. The trim removed 1 base at V and 13 bases at J, leaving 10 bases unmatched.

This clone was counted a few times. This chain connects TRBV7-2 to TRBJ2-7, with unresolved D. This CDR3 spans 14 amino acids. The V and J ends lost 1 base and 5 bases respectively, with 12 bases between them. Looked up from germline, CDR1 is SGHTA and CDR2 is FQGNSA. The CDR3 spells CASSLGVSTHEQYF. The CDR3 DNA sequence: TGTGCCAGCAGCTTAGGGGTCTCCACCCACGAGCAGTACTTC. Full variable domain (remainder filled in from reference TRBV7-2 and TRBJ2-7): GAGVSQSPSNKVTEKGKDVELRCDPISGHTALYWYRQSLGQGLEFLIYFQGNSAPDKSGLPSDRFSAERTGGSVSTLTIQRTQQEDSAVYLCASSLGVSTHEQYFGPGTRLTVT.

In this sample, this clone turned up once. This chain joins TRBV9 and TRBJ2-1; D is ambiguous. Between the trimmed V and J ends, which lost 4 bases and 5 bases, there was a span of 13 bases. CDR1 is SGDLS, CDR2 YYNGEE, per germline. The CDR3 length is 14 residues. CDR3 sequence reads: CASSLQSSHNEQFF. The CDR3 DNA is TGTGCCAGCAGCCTTCAAAGCTCACACAATGAGCAGTTCTTC.

The chain is built from TRBV9 and TRBJ1-1; no definite D call. This CDR3 is 19 amino acids long. Germline lookup yields CDR1 SGDLS and CDR2 YYNGEE. V shed 0 bases and J shed 2 bases, with 23 bases lying between them. CDR3 DNA sequence: TGTGCCAGCAGCGTAGTTCCAACGCTAAGGGCAGCCCTTAACACTGAAGCTTTCTTT. Protein: CASSVVPTLRAALNTEAFF. Using reference TRBV9 and TRBJ1-1 for the parts outside the CDR3, the full variable domain is DSGVTQTPKHLITATGQRVTLRCSPRSGDLSVYWYQQSLDQGLQFLIQYYNGEERAKGNILERFSAQQFPDLHSELNLSSLELGDSALYFCASSVVPTLRAALNTEAFFGQGTRLTVV.

V gene TRBV4-3 combines with J gene TRBJ2-7, with D perhaps TRBD1 (5 bases). The ends were cut back, 5 bases at V and 2 bases at J, with 16 bases in the middle. Germline V lookup: CDR1 LGHNA, CDR2 YSLEER. CDR3 length equals 15 residues. The DNA for the CDR3 is TGCGCCAGCAGCTACGGACACCCGCAGACCTACGAGCAGTACTTC. Translating gives CASSYGHPQTYEQYF.

V usage is TRBV2 and J usage is TRBJ2-7; D unclear. Trimming left V 8 bases short and J 6 bases short, with 11 bases between. The CDR3 contains 11 residues. Germline V CDR1 and CDR2: SNHLY, FYNNEI. The CDR3 here is CASSTGVEQYF. The CDR3 DNA follows: TGTGCCAGCTCAACCGGTGTCGAGCAGTACTTC.